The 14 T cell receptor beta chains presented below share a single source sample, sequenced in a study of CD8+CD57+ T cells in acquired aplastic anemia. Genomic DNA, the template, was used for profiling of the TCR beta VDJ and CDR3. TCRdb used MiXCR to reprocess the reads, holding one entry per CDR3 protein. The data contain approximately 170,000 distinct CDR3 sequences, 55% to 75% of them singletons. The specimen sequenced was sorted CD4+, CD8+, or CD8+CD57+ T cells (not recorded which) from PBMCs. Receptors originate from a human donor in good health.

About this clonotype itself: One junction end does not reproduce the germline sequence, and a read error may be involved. CDR3 DNA: TGCAATGCTAGCGGGGGGGGGGGACTTAACTATGGCTACATCTTC. Translated, it gives CNASGGGGLNYGYIF. This chain connects TRBV20-1 to TRBJ1-2; D is possibly TRBD1 (5 bases). The CDR3 is 15 amino acids. In germline, CDR1 is DFQATT, CDR2 SNEGSKA (reference sequence).

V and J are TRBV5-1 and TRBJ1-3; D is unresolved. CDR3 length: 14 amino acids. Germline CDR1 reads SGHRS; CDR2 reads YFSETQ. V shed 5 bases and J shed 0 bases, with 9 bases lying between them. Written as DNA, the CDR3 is TGCGCCAGCAGTCAGACCCACTCTGGAAACACCATATATTTT. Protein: CASSQTHSGNTIYF.

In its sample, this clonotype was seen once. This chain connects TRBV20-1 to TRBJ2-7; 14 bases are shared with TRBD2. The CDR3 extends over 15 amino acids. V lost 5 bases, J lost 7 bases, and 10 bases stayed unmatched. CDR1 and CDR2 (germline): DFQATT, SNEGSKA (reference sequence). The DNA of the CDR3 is TGCAGTGCTTCGACTAGCGGGGGGGCCGTTGGTGAGCAGTACTTC. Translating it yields CSASTSGGAVGEQYF.

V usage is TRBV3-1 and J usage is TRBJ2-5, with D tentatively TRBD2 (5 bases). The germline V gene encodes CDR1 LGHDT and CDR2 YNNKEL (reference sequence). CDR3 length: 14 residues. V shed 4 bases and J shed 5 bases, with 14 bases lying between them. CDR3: CASSRGLTRETQYF. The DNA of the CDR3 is TGTGCCAGCAGCCGAGGACTGACTCGGGAGACCCAGTACTTC.

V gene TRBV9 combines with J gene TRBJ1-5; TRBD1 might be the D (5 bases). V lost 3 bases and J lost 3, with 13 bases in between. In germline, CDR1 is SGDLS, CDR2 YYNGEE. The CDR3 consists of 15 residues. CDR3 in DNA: TGTGCCAGCAGCGCAGGACGGACACCCAATCAGCCCCAGCATTTT. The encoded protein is CASSAGRTPNQPQHF.

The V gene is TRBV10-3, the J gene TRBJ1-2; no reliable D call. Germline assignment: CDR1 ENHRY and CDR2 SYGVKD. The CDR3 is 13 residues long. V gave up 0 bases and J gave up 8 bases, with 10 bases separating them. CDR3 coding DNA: TGTGCCATCAGTGAGTCCCTCCGCTGGGGCTACACCTTC. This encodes CAISESLRWGYTF.

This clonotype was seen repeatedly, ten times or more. The chain's CDR3 is CASSQEPGSNEQFF. The CDR3, as DNA: TGCGCCAGCAGCCAAGAGCCGGGATCCAATGAGCAGTTCTTC. This sequence joins TRBV4-1 and TRBJ2-1; TRBD2 might be the D (5 bases). This CDR3 is built from 14 residues. V was shortened by 0 bases and J by 6 bases, with 9 bases between the two germline ends. CDR1 and CDR2 (germline): MGHRA, YSYEKL.

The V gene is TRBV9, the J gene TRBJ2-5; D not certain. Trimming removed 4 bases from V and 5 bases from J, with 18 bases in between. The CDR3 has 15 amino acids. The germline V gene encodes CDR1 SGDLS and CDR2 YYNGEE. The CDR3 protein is CASSLSGTVRETQYF. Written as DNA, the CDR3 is TGTGCCAGCAGCTTATCCGGCACAGTGCGGGAGACCCAGTACTTC.

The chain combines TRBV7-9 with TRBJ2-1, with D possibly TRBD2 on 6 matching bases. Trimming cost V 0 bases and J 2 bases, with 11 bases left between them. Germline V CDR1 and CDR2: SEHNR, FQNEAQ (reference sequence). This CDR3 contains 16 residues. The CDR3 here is CASSLALPGAYNEQFF. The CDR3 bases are TGTGCCAGCAGCTTAGCTCTACCGGGGGCCTACAATGAGCAGTTCTTC.

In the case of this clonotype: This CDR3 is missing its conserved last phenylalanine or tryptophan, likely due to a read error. The CDR3 DNA sequence: TGTGCCAGTAGTATGGCAGGGTACAATGAGCAGTACCTC. As protein: CASSMAGYNEQYL. This rearrangement joins TRBV19 to TRBJ2-7, with D possibly matching TRBD1 (5 bases). Germline V gives CDR1 LNHDA, CDR2 SQIVND (reference sequence). The CDR3 runs 13 residues. V was trimmed by 3 bases and J by 7 bases, leaving 13 bases between them.

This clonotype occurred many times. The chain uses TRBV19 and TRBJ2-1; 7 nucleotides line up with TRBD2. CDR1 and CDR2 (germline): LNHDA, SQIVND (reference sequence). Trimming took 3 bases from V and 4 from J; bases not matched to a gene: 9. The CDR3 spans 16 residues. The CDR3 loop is CASSIFALAEYNEQFF. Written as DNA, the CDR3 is TGTGCCAGTAGTATTTTCGCCCTAGCGGAGTACAATGAGCAGTTCTTC.

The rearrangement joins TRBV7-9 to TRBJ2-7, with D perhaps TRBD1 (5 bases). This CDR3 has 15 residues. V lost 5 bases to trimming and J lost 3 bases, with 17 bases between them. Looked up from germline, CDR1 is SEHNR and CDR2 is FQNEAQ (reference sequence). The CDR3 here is CASSVTRVRDYEQYF. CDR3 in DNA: TGTGCCAGCAGCGTCACCCGAGTCAGGGACTACGAGCAGTACTTC.

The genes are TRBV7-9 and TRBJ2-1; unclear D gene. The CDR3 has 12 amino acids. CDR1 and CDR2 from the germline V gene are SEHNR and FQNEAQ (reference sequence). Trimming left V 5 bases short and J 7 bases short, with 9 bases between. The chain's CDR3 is CASSHSVNEQFF. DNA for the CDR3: TGTGCCAGCAGCCACAGTGTAAATGAGCAGTTCTTC.

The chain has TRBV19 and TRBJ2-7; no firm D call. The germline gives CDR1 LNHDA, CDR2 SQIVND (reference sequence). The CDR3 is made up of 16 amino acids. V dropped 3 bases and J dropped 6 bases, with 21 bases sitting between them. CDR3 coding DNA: TGTGCCAGTAGTATCGGGTGGACGCCTGGCCGCGGCGAGCAGTACTTC. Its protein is CASSIGWTPGRGEQYF.